This is a list of T cell receptor beta chains from one sample in a study of TIL therapy for anti-PD-1-resistant metastatic lung cancer. Generated by immunoSEQ multiplex PCR, the TCRdb table keeps only in-frame clones and is missing some. This table has approximately 50,000 clones, roughly 85% appearing once. Sequenced material: blood, taken at baseline. These receptors all come from a man between 65 and 85 years old with non-small cell lung cancer. The CDR3 runs from the conserved cysteine through the conserved F or W. Each record gives: V gene, J gene, clone size, D gene, CDR3 DNA, CDR3 protein. The D gene is left open where the match is weak. Size values are once, few and many counts, or a class for expanded clones, and some rows have none.

V: TRBV9; J: TRBJ1-3; size: NA; D: TRBD1; DNA: TGTGCCAGCAGCGTACAGGGGGGAGTGGGAAACACCATATATTTT; CDR3: CASSVQGGVGNTIYF
V: TRBV11-3; J: TRBJ2-1; size: NA; D: NA; DNA: TGTGCCAGCAGCTTAACGGGAGATACTGAGCAGTTCTTC; CDR3: CASSLTGDTEQFF
V: TRBV9; J: TRBJ2-1; size: NA; D: NA; DNA: TGTGCCAGCAGCGTAGAGGGCACCGCCTACAATGAGCAGTTCTTC; CDR3: CASSVEGTAYNEQFF
V: TRBV4-1; J: TRBJ2-1; size: NA; D: TRBD1; DNA: TGCGCCAGCAGCCAGGGGACAGTTAATGAGCAGTTCTTC; CDR3: CASSQGTVNEQFF
V: TRBV5-1; J: TRBJ2-1; size: NA; D: TRBD2; DNA: TGCGCCAGCAGCTTCGGCGCTAGCGGGGATTACAATGAGCAGTTCTTC; CDR3: CASSFGASGDYNEQFF
V: TRBV18; J: TRBJ2-7; size: NA; D: TRBD2; DNA: TGTGCCAGCTCACTAGCGGGTGGAGCCTACGAGCAGTACTTC; CDR3: CASSLAGGAYEQYF
V: TRBV11-2; J: TRBJ2-7; size: NA; D: TRBD1; DNA: TGTGCCAGCAGCTCGACAGGGTCCGAGCAGTACTTC; CDR3: CASSSTGSEQYF
V: TRBV27; J: TRBJ2-5; size: NA; D: TRBD1; DNA: TGTGCCAGCAGTCCTCAAACAGGGGGGCGAGAGACCCAGTACTTC; CDR3: CASSPQTGGRETQYF
V: TRBV5-4; J: TRBJ2-7; size: NA; D: TRBD2; DNA: TGTGCCAGCAGCGTAGGACTAGCGGCTAACTCCTACGAGCAGTACTTC; CDR3: CASSVGLAANSYEQYF
V: TRBV5-6; J: TRBJ2-1; size: NA; D: NA; DNA: TGTGCCAGCAGCCGGCCTCTCGCAACCTACAATGAGCAGTTCTTC; CDR3: CASSRPLATYNEQFF
V: TRBV5-1; J: TRBJ2-7; size: NA; D: TRBD2; DNA: TGCGCCAGCAGCTTCACAGCGGGGCTATCGAGGGAGCAGTACTTC; CDR3: CASSFTAGLSREQYF
V: TRBV6-5; J: TRBJ1-1; size: NA; D: NA; DNA: TGTGCCAGCAGGCAGGGTGGGGGGAACACTGAAGCTTTCTTT; CDR3: CASRQGGGNTEAFF
V: TRBV28; J: TRBJ1-4; size: NA; D: TRBD1; DNA: TGTGCCAGCAAAACAGGGGGCGCGAAGGAAAAACTGTTTTTT; CDR3: CASKTGGAKEKLFF
V: TRBV18; J: TRBJ1-2; size: NA; D: NA; DNA: TGTGCCAGCTCACCACCGGTGGGCGGACCTGGGATACGGGGCTACACCTTC; CDR3: CASSPPVGGPGIRGYTF
V: TRBV9; J: TRBJ2-4; size: NA; D: NA; DNA: TGTGCCAGCAGCGCCCCCGACCGCACCATTCAGTACTTC; CDR3: CASSAPDRTIQYF
V: TRBV28; J: TRBJ1-6; size: few; D: NA; DNA: TGTGCCAGCAGTTTAGACTATAATTCACCCCTCCACTTT; CDR3: CASSLDYNSPLHF
V: TRBV5-6; J: TRBJ1-2; size: NA; D: NA; DNA: TGTGCCAGCAGCTTGGTAGGATTTGATCCTGGCTACACCTTC; CDR3: CASSLVGFDPGYTF
V: TRBV19; J: TRBJ1-5; size: NA; D: NA; DNA: TGTGCCAGTAGTACCCTACAGGGATCGAATAGCAATCAGCCCCAGCATTTT; CDR3: CASSTLQGSNSNQPQHF
V: TRBV7-2; J: TRBJ2-7; size: once; D: TRBD2; DNA: TGTGCCAGCAGCTTAACCGGGACTAGCGCCTCCTACGAGCAGTACTTC; CDR3: CASSLTGTSASYEQYF
V: TRBV9; J: TRBJ2-7; size: NA; D: NA; DNA: TGTGCCAGCAGCGCCGTTCTGGACAGCTCCTACGAGCAGTACTTC; CDR3: CASSAVLDSSYEQYF
V: TRBV9; J: TRBJ1-1; size: NA; D: TRBD1; DNA: TGTGCCAGCAGCAGTGGCAGGGGGCGGGACACTGAAGCTTTCTTT; CDR3: CASSSGRGRDTEAFF
V: TRBV20-1; J: TRBJ2-3; size: NA; D: NA; DNA: TGCAGTGCTAGAAACAGAGATACGCAGTATTTT; CDR3: CSARNRDTQYF
V: TRBV19; J: TRBJ2-5; size: NA; D: NA; DNA: TGTGCCAGTAGTATGCGGACACTCCAAGAGACCCAGTACTTC; CDR3: CASSMRTLQETQYF
V: TRBV27; J: TRBJ2-2; size: large; D: NA; DNA: TGTGCCAGCAGTCTAAACAGGGGGGAGCTGTTTTTT; CDR3: CASSLNRGELFF
V: TRBV7-3; J: TRBJ1-1; size: NA; D: NA; DNA: TGTGCCAGCAGCTTAACACCCGCGGCGGGGGGATCTGAAGCTTTCTTT; CDR3: CASSLTPAAGGSEAFF
V: TRBV5-1; J: TRBJ2-3; size: NA; D: TRBD1; DNA: TGCGCCAGCAGCTTGGACGGGGACAGGGGCGGTGGGAGCACAGATACGCAGTATTTT; CDR3: CASSLDGDRGGGSTDTQYF
V: TRBV7-3; J: TRBJ2-7; size: NA; D: TRBD2; DNA: TGTGCCAGCAGCAAAAGCCCAGCGGGAGTAGGCGAGCAGTACTTC; CDR3: CASSKSPAGVGEQYF
V: TRBV7-6; J: TRBJ1-1; size: NA; D: NA; DNA: TGTGCCAGCAGCTTAGCAGAGAACACTGAAGCTTTCTTT; CDR3: CASSLAENTEAFF
V: TRBV6-1; J: TRBJ1-1; size: NA; D: TRBD1; DNA: TGTGCCAGCAGATCAGGGGGCCAGAACACTGAAGCTTTCTTT; CDR3: CASRSGGQNTEAFF
V: TRBV4-1; J: TRBJ2-3; size: few; D: TRBD2; DNA: TGCGCCAGCAGCCAAGGACTAGCGGGAGGGCTTGGTCTCACAGATACGCAGTATTTT; CDR3: CASSQGLAGGLGLTDTQYF
V: TRBV28; J: TRBJ1-2; size: NA; D: NA; DNA: TGTGCCAGCATGGGGGCAGGGGTTGACTATGGCTACACCTTC; CDR3: CASMGAGVDYGYTF
V: TRBV11-3; J: TRBJ2-4; size: NA; D: NA; DNA: TGTGCCAGCAGCTTAGACGGGGACATTCAGTACTTC; CDR3: CASSLDGDIQYF
V: TRBV2; J: TRBJ2-7; size: few; D: NA; DNA: TGTGCCAGCAGTGTAGGGTACAGGCCCGAGCAGTACTTC; CDR3: CASSVGYRPEQYF
V: TRBV4-1; J: TRBJ1-5; size: NA; D: NA; DNA: TGCGCCAGCAGCCAAGAATTAGGCGGAATGGCCAATCAGCCCCAGCATTTT; CDR3: CASSQELGGMANQPQHF
V: TRBV11-2; J: TRBJ2-1; size: NA; D: TRBD2; DNA: TGTGCCAGCAGCTCGCAATGGACTAGCGGGACTCACAATGAGCAGTTCTTC; CDR3: CASSSQWTSGTHNEQFF
V: TRBV6-4; J: TRBJ1-1; size: NA; D: NA; DNA: TGTGCCAGCAGTGAAGGCGGGGGGTCGACTGAAGCTTTCTTT; CDR3: CASSEGGGSTEAFF
V: TRBV2; J: TRBJ1-6; size: NA; D: NA; DNA: TGTGCCAGCAGTGAAGCCCCCGGGACTGCCCTCAATTCACCCCTCCACTTT; CDR3: CASSEAPGTALNSPLHF
V: TRBV30; J: TRBJ1-1; size: NA; D: NA; DNA: TGTGCCTGGACCAGACCGATGAACACTGAAGCTTTCTTT; CDR3: CAWTRPMNTEAFF
V: TRBV6-1; J: TRBJ2-5; size: NA; D: NA; DNA: TGTGCCAGCAGTGGCTACAGGGCCCAAGGAGAGACCCAGTACTTC; CDR3: CASSGYRAQGETQYF
V: TRBV28; J: TRBJ1-5; size: NA; D: NA; DNA: TGTGCCAGCAGTTCCGGGGGAGGGCGTCAGCCCCAGCATTTT; CDR3: CASSSGGGRQPQHF
V: TRBV11-2; J: TRBJ2-7; size: NA; D: TRBD2; DNA: TGTGCCAGCAGCTTAGTAGCGGGAGGCTCCTACGAGCAGTACTTC; CDR3: CASSLVAGGSYEQYF
V: TRBV7-2; J: TRBJ1-5; size: NA; D: NA; DNA: TGTGCCAGCAGCTTAGATTACAGGGTATTCCAGCCCCAGCATTTT; CDR3: CASSLDYRVFQPQHF
V: TRBV27; J: TRBJ1-5; size: NA; D: NA; DNA: TGTGCCAGCAGTTTATCTGCGGGGGAGGGAAATCAGCCCCAGCATTTT; CDR3: CASSLSAGEGNQPQHF
V: TRBV21-1; J: TRBJ2-5; size: once; D: NA; DNA: TGTGCCAGCAGCAAAAAAAGCCCGCCGGGGCCGACCCAGTACTTC; CDR3: CASSKKSPPGPTQYF
V: TRBV19; J: TRBJ2-5; size: few; D: TRBD1; DNA: TGTGCCGGGGGACAGGCACGCCGCATGATGCAAGAGACCCAGTACTTC; CDR3: CAGGQARRMMQETQYF
V: TRBV29-1; J: TRBJ1-2; size: NA; D: TRBD1; DNA: TGCAGCGTTGAAATAGGAAGGACAGGGACTAACTATGGCTACACCTTC; CDR3: CSVEIGRTGTNYGYTF
V: TRBV9; J: TRBJ2-1; size: NA; D: NA; DNA: TGTGCCAGCAGCGGCCGTGGAGCGCTAGGGACCAATGAGCAGTTCTTC; CDR3: CASSGRGALGTNEQFF
V: TRBV6-5; J: TRBJ1-2; size: NA; D: TRBD1; DNA: TGTGCCAGCAGTGGGGGACAGGCCTATGGCTACACCTTC; CDR3: CASSGGQAYGYTF
V: TRBV6-1; J: TRBJ2-1; size: NA; D: NA; DNA: TGTGCCAGCAGCTCCCTCTTCTATGAGCAGTTCTTC; CDR3: CASSSLFYEQFF
V: TRBV7-2; J: TRBJ2-6; size: once; D: NA; DNA: TGTGCCAGCAGCTTAGAACAGTTTTTCTCTGGGGCCAACGTCCTGACTTTC; CDR3: CASSLEQFFSGANVLTF
V: TRBV5-1; J: TRBJ2-7; size: NA; D: NA; DNA: TGCGCCAGCAGCTTAGGCAACTACGAGCAGTACTTC; CDR3: CASSLGNYEQYF
V: TRBV4-2; J: TRBJ1-4; size: once; D: NA; DNA: TGTGCCAGCAGCCAAGATGGAATTGCACAGGGAGTAACTAATGAAAAACTGTTTTTT; CDR3: CASSQDGIAQGVTNEKLFF
V: TRBV5-1; J: TRBJ2-5; size: NA; D: TRBD1; DNA: TGCGCCAGCAGCGTGATCCCGGGACAGGCCCAAGAGACCCAGTACTTC; CDR3: CASSVIPGQAQETQYF
V: TRBV6-1; J: TRBJ2-1; size: NA; D: TRBD2; DNA: TGTGCCAGCAGTGACCGGTCCGGGACTAGCAATGAGCAGTTCTTC; CDR3: CASSDRSGTSNEQFF
V: TRBV21-1; J: TRBJ2-5; size: NA; D: NA; DNA: TGTGCCAGCACCCAGCGGGTACAAGAGACCCAGTACTTC; CDR3: CASTQRVQETQYF
V: TRBV5-4; J: TRBJ1-2; size: NA; D: NA; DNA: TGTGCCAGCAGCCCACCTTCGGGAGAAGATGGCTACACCTTC; CDR3: CASSPPSGEDGYTF
V: TRBV7-9; J: TRBJ1-1; size: once; D: TRBD1; DNA: TGTGCCAGCAGCCCGCGCGACAGGGGAACTGAAGCTTTCTTT; CDR3: CASSPRDRGTEAFF